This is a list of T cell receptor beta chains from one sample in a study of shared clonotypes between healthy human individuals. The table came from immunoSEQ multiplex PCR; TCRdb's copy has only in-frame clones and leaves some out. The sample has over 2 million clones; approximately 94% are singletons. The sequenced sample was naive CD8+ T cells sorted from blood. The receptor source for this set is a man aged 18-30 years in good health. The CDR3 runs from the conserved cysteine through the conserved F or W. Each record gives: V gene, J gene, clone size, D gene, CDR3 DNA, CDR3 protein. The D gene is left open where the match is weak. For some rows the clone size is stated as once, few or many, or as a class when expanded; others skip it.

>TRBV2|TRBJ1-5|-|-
TGTGCCAGCAGTGAATATACCCCTCAGGGGCCCCAGCATTTT
CASSEYTPQGPQHF
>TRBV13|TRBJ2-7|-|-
TGTGCCAGCAGCCACGGGACACCCGGCGAGCAGTACTTC
CASSHGTPGEQYF
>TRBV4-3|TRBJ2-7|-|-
TGCGCCAGCAGCCAGGACCAAAATGGGTGGATGTCCGGCGAGCAGTACTTC
CASSQDQNGWMSGEQYF
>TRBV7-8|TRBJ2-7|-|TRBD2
TGTGCCAGCAGCTCCAGACTAGCGGGGGTTTCCTACGAGCAGTACTTC
CASSSRLAGVSYEQYF
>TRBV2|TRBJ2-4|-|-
TGTGCCAGCAGTGTGGGAGACCCCAAAAACATTCAGTACTTC
CASSVGDPKNIQYF
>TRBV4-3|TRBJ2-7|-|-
TGCGCCAGCAGCCAAGATACCGGGGACGAAGCCTACGAGCAGTACTTC
CASSQDTGDEAYEQYF
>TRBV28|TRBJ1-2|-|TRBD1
TGTGCCAGCAGTATCCAGGGGGGTTATGGCTACACCTTC
CASSIQGGYGYTF
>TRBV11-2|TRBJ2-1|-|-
TGTGCCAGCAGCCCCGGGGGCCCTAGCTCCTACAATGAGCAGTTCTTC
CASSPGGPSSYNEQFF
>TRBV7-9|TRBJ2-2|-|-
TGTGCCAGCAGCTTACCCACGTCACCCGGAGGCCGGGAGCTGTTTTTT
CASSLPTSPGGRELFF
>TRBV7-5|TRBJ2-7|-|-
TGTGCCAGAAGCCTCCGGGGCAGGGGAGCCTACGAGCAGTACTTC
CARSLRGRGAYEQYF
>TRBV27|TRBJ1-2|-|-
TGTGCCAGCAGTTTACGGGGGTTGAGTAACTATGGCTACACCTTC
CASSLRGLSNYGYTF
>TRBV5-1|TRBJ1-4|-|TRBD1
TGCGCCAGCAGCATGGACAGGCCAAATGAAAAACTGTTTTTT
CASSMDRPNEKLFF
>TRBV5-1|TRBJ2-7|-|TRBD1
TGCGCCAGCAGCTCGGACAGGCCCCTTTTAGGATACGAGCAGTACTTC
CASSSDRPLLGYEQYF
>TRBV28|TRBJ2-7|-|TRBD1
TGTGCCAGCAGTCCCAGGGGGTCCTACGAGCAGTACTTC
CASSPRGSYEQYF
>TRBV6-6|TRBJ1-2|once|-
TGTGCCAGCTCCACTTTTTCAGATAACTATGGCTACACCTTC
CASSTFSDNYGYTF
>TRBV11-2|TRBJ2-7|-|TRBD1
TGTGCCAGCAGCTTAGACCCAGGGGGTCGCGAGCAGTACTTC
CASSLDPGGREQYF
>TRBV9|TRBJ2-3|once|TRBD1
TGTGCCAGCAGCGTAGCCTCAACAGGGGCGGGCACAGATACGCAGTATTTT
CASSVASTGAGTDTQYF
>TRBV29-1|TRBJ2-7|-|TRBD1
TGCAGCGTCGTAGAAACAGGGGGCTACGAGCAGTACTTC
CSVVETGGYEQYF
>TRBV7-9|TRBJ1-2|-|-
TGTGCCAGCAGCTTTGAGTACAGGGAGGACTATGGCTACACCTTC
CASSFEYREDYGYTF
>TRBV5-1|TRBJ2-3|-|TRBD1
TGCGCCAGCAGCTCCCTTAGACAGGGGGCGTGGGATACGCAGTATTTT
CASSSLRQGAWDTQYF
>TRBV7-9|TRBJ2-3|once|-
TGTGCCAGCAGTCCTTTCAATACCCCAGATACGCAGTATTTT
CASSPFNTPDTQYF
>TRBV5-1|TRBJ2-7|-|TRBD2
TGCGCCAGCAGCGAGGGACTAGCGGGAGTATCCTACGAGCAGTACTTC
CASSEGLAGVSYEQYF
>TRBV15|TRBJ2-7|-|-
TGTGCCACCAGCAGAGGGCACAGGGTGAGCGACGAGCAGTACTTC
CATSRGHRVSDEQYF
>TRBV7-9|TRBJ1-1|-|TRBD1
TGTGCCAGCAGGGTACAGGGGGCTGGTGAAGCTTTCTTT
CASRVQGAGEAFF
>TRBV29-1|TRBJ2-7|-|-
TGCAGCGTTATTTTTGAATGGGGGATCTCCTACGAGCAGTACTTC
CSVIFEWGISYEQYF
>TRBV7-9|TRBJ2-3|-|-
TGTGCCAGCAGCTTAGTGGGCAGCACAGATACGCAGTATTTT
CASSLVGSTDTQYF
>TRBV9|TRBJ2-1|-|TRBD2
TGTGCCAGCAGCGACCCCAGACTAGCGGGAGGGAGGGCATACAATGAGCAGTTCTTC
CASSDPRLAGGRAYNEQFF
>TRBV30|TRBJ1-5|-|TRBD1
TGTGCCTGGAGTGCCGGACAGGGCTCTCAGCCCCAGCATTTT
CAWSAGQGSQPQHF
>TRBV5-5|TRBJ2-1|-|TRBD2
TGTGCCAGCAGCCCCCCGACTAGCGGGGGGTTGGATGAGCAGTTCTTC
CASSPPTSGGLDEQFF
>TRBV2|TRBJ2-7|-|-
TGTGCCAGCAGTCCCAGGGTCCAGATTACCGAGCAGTACTTC
CASSPRVQITEQYF
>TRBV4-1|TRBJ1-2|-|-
TGCGCCAGCAGCCAAGATCGGGGACAAGGCTATGGCTACACCTTC
CASSQDRGQGYGYTF
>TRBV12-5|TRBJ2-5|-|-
TGTGCTCACACAGGGAGGGCGGAGACCCAGTACTTC
CAHTGRAETQYF
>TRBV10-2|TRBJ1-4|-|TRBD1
TGCGCCAGCGGACAGGGTCTAGGAAATGAAAAACTGTTTTTT
CASGQGLGNEKLFF
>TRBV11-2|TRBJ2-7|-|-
TGTGCCAGCAGCTTTGGGAGCTCCTACGAGCAGTACTTC
CASSFGSSYEQYF
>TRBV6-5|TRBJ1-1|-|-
TGTGCCAGCAGGAGGGAGAACACTGAAGCTTTCTTT
CASRRENTEAFF
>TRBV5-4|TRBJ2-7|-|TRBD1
TGTGCCAGCAGCTTGGGATGGGACAGCTCCTACGAGCAGTACTTC
CASSLGWDSSYEQYF
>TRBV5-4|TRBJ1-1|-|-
TGTGCCAGCAGCTTGGCGGGCAGCAAAGCCCATAACACTGAAGCTTTCTTT
CASSLAGSKAHNTEAFF
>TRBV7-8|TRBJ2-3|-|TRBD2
TGTGCCAGCAGCTTAGTGCAGGGAGGGGTGGACACAGATACGCAGTATTTT
CASSLVQGGVDTDTQYF